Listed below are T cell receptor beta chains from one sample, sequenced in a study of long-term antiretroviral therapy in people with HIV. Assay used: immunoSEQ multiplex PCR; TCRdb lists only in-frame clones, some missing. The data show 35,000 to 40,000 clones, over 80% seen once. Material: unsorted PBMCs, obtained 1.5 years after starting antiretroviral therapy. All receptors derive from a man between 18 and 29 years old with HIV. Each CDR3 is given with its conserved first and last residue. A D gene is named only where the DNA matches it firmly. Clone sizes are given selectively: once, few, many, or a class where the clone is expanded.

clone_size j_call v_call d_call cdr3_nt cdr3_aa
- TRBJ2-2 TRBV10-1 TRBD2 TGCGCCAGCAGTAGGGACTACAGAACCGGGGAGCTGTTTTTT CASSRDYRTGELFF
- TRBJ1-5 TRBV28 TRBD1 TGTGCCAGCAGTTCGGGACAGGGGGTCAATCAGCCCCAGCATTTT CASSSGQGVNQPQHF
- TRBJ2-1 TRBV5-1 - TGCGCCAGCAGCTTGGTCGGCGACTCCTACAATGAGCAGTTCTTC CASSLVGDSYNEQFF
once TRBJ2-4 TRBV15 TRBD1 TGTGCCACCAGCAGAGATCCAAGGGGGCACCCCAAAAACATTCAGTACTTC CATSRDPRGHPKNIQYF
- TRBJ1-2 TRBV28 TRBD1 TGTGCCAGCCGGGCAGGGGGCGCATATGGCTACACCTTC CASRAGGAYGYTF
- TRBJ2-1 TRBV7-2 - TGTGCCAGCAGCTTAAGGGACTTACAATACAATGAGCAGTTCTTC CASSLRDLQYNEQFF
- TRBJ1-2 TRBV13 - TGTGCCAGCAGCCCAGGACAGACCACTTATGGCTACACCTTC CASSPGQTTYGYTF
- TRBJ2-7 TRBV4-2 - TGTGCCAGCAGCCAAGGGCTAGCTGGCGAGCAGTACTTC CASSQGLAGEQYF
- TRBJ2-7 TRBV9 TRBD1 TGTGCCAGCAGCCCACATGGACAGGGTTCCTACGAGCAGTACTTC CASSPHGQGSYEQYF
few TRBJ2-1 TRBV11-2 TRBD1 TGTGCCAGCAGCTCCATTGGGACAGGGGGTACAGATGAGCAGTTCTTC CASSSIGTGGTDEQFF
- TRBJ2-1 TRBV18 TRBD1 TGTGCCAGCTCATCAAGGGACAGGGGAGATTACAATGAGCAGTTCTTC CASSSRDRGDYNEQFF
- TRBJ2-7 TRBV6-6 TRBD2 TGTGCCAGCAGTGCAACTAGCGGGAGGGCCGGGTACGAGCAGTACTTC CASSATSGRAGYEQYF
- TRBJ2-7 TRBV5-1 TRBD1 TGCGCCAGCAGCATTAAAACACCGGGACAGGGGTACGAGCAGTACTTC CASSIKTPGQGYEQYF
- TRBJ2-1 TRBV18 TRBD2 TGTGCCAGCTCTTCCACGAGCGGGAGGGCCGAGTTCTTC CASSSTSGRAEFF
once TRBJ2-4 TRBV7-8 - TGTGCCAGCAGCCTCAATACAGTAGCCAAAAACATTCAGTACTTC CASSLNTVAKNIQYF
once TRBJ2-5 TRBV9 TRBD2 TGTGCCAGCAGCGTAGGCGGACTAGCGGGAAGAGAGACCCAGTACTTC CASSVGGLAGRETQYF
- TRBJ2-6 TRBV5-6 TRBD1 TGTGCCAGCAGCGAAACAGGGGTTGGGGCCAACGTCCTGACTTTC CASSETGVGANVLTF
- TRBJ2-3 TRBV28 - TGTGCCAGCAGTTTTAGAGGGGTAGGAATCACAGATACGCAGTATTTT CASSFRGVGITDTQYF
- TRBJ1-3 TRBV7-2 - TGTGCCAGCAGCCGGGACATAACCAACTCTGGAAACACCATATATTTT CASSRDITNSGNTIYF
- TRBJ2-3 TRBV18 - TGTGCCAGCTCACCACCACTGCGGACAGATACGCAGTATTTT CASSPPLRTDTQYF
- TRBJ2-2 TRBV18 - TGTGCCAGCTCACCACCCAACACCGGGGAGCTGTTTTTT CASSPPNTGELFF
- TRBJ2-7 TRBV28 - TGTGCCAGCAGTCCCCGGGAAGGCACCTCGAGGTACTTC CASSPREGTSRYF
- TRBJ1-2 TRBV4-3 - TGCGCCAGCAGCCAATCGCAGCGAGTTAATGGCTACACCTTC CASSQSQRVNGYTF
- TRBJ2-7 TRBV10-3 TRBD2 TGTGCCACCACTCCTCGGGCGGGAGGGCCGCGGGAGCAGTACTTC CATTPRAGGPREQYF
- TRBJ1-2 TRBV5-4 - TGTGCCAGCAGCTTGGACGGACACTATGGCTACACCTTC CASSLDGHYGYTF
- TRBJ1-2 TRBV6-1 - TGTGCCAGCAGTGAAGGGTCAGGAATAGCTAACTATGGCTACACCTTC CASSEGSGIANYGYTF
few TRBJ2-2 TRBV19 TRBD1 TGTGCCAGTAGCCCCGGGGACAGGGAAGGCGGGGAGCTGTTTTTT CASSPGDREGGELFF
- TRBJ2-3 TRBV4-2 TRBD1 TGTGCCAGCAGCCATCCCGGGACAGGGGGCACAGATACGCAGTATTTT CASSHPGTGGTDTQYF
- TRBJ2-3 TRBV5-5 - TGTGCCAGCAGCGAAGATCCCAGGGAGAGCACAGATACGCAGTATTTT CASSEDPRESTDTQYF
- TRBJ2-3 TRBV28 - TGTGCCAGCGCGCCTGGGCAATTTAGCACAGATACGCAGTATTTT CASAPGQFSTDTQYF
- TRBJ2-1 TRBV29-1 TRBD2 TGCAGCGGGGAGGTTGGGGGAGGGAAGTTCTTC CSGEVGGGKFF
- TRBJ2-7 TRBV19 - TGTGCCAGTAGTAGCGGAGAGAGCTACGAGCAGTACTTC CASSSGESYEQYF
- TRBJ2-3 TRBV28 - TGTGCCAGCAGTTTGTCTGGCGCAGATACGCAGTATTTT CASSLSGADTQYF
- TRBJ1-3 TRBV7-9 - TGTGCCAGCAGCTTTAGGGTTTCTGGAAACACCATATATTTT CASSFRVSGNTIYF
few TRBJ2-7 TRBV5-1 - TGCGCCAGCAGCTTGGCTGGGGCCTTCGACGAGCAGTACTTC CASSLAGAFDEQYF
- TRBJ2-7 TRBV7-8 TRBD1 TGTGCCAGCAACTTCGGACAGGGAGGCCACGAGCAGTACTTC CASNFGQGGHEQYF
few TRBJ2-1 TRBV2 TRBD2 TGTGCCAGCAGTTACTCCGGACTAGCGGGAGTCTATCAGGAGCAGTTCTTC CASSYSGLAGVYQEQFF
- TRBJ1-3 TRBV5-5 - TGTGCCAGCAGCTCGGACCTTGGAAACACCATATATTTT CASSSDLGNTIYF
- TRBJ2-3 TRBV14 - TGTGCCAGCAGCCAAGCCGGAACATTGTCGGATACGCAGTATTTT CASSQAGTLSDTQYF
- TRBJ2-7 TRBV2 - TGTGCCAGCAGTGAATTGAGACGAGGCGGTGGCGAGCAGTACTTC CASSELRRGGGEQYF
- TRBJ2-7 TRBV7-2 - TGTGCCAGCAGCTTAGAATTGGTCAACTCCTACGAGCAGTACTTC CASSLELVNSYEQYF
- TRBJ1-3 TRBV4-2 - TGTGCCAGCAGCCAAGGGATGACGGACTCTGGAAACACCATATATTTT CASSQGMTDSGNTIYF
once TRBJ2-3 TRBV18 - TGTGCCAGCTCACCACAGGCAGATACGCAGTATTTT CASSPQADTQYF
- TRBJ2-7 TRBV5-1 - TGCGCCAGCAGCACACGGGACCCTACCTACGAGCAGTACTTC CASSTRDPTYEQYF
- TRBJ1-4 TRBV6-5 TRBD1 TGTGCCAGCAGAAGGACAGGGTCTAATGAAAAACTGTTTTTT CASRRTGSNEKLFF
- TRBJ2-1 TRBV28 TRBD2 TGTGCCAGCAGTTCCGGGGGGGCATCAGACAATGAGCAGTTCTTC CASSSGGASDNEQFF
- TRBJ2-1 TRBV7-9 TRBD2 TGTGCCAGCAGCCCCCGGACTAGCGGCCCCGACAATGAGCAGTTCTTC CASSPRTSGPDNEQFF
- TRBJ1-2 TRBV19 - TGTGCCAGTACCCCCGAGTATAACTATGGCTACACCTTC CASTPEYNYGYTF
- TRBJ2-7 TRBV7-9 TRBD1 TGTGCCAGCAGCAGGGACAGGGGGTACGAGCAGTACTTC CASSRDRGYEQYF
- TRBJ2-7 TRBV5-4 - TGTGCCAGCAGCTCATCGGGGTCCTACGAGCAGTACTTC CASSSSGSYEQYF
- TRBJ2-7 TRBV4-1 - TGCGCCAGCAGCCAAGCACGGGGCTACGAGCAGTACTTC CASSQARGYEQYF
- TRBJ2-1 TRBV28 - TGTGCCAGCAGCCTGCGGCGGGAACTGTTCTTC CASSLRRELFF
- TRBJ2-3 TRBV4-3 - TGCGCCAGCACCGCAGGCCCGAGACTTAGCACAGATACGCAGTATTTT CASTAGPRLSTDTQYF
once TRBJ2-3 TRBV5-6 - TGTGCCAGCAGCTTTCGGACGGGTATTGATACGCAGTATTTT CASSFRTGIDTQYF
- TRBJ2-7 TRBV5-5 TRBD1 TGTGCCAGCAGCTTCCCGGGACAGGACTCCTACGAGCAGTACTTC CASSFPGQDSYEQYF